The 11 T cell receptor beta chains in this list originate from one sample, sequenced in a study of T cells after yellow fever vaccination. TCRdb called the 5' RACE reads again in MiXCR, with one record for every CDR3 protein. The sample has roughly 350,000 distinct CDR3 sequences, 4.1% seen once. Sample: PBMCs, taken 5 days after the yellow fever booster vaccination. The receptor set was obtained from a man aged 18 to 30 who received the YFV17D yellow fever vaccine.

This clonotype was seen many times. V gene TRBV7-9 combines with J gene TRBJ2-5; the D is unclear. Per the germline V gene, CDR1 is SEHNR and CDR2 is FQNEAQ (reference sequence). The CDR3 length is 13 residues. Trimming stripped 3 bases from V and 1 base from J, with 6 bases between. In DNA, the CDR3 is TGTGCCAGCAGCTTTCCCCCCCAAGAGACCCAGTACTTC. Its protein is CASSFPPQETQYF.

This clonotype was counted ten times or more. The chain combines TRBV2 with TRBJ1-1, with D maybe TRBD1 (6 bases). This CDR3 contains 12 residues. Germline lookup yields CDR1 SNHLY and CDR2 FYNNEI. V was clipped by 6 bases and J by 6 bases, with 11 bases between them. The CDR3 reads CASRGPGAEAFF. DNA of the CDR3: TGTGCCAGCAGGGGTCCAGGGGCTGAAGCTTTCTTT.

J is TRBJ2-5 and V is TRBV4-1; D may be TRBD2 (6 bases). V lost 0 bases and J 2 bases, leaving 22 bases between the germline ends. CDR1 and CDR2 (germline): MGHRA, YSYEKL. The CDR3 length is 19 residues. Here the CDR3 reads CASSQEPQGLGGDQETQYF. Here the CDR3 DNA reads TGCGCCAGCAGCCAAGAGCCCCAAGGACTGGGGGGTGATCAAGAGACCCAGTACTTC.

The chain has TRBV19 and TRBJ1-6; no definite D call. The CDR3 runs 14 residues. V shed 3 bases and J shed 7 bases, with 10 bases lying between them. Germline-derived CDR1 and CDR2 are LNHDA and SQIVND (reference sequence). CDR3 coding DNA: TGTGCCAGTAGTATCTTCGGTTCAAATTCACCCCTCCACTTT. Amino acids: CASSIFGSNSPLHF.

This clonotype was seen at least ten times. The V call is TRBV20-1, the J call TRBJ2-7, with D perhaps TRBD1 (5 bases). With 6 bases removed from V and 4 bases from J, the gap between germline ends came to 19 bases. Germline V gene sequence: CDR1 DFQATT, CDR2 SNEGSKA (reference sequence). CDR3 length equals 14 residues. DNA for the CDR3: TGCAGTGCCCCCGTGCCCTGGGGCGGTTACGAGCAGTACTTC. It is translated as CSAPVPWGGYEQYF.

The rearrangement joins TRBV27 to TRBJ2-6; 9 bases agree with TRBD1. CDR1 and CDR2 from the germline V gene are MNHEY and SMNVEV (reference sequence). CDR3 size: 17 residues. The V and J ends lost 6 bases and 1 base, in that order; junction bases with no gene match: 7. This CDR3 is CASSGQDRGSGANVLTF. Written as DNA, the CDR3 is TGTGCCAGCAGCGGTCAGGACAGGGGATCTGGGGCCAACGTCCTGACTTTC.

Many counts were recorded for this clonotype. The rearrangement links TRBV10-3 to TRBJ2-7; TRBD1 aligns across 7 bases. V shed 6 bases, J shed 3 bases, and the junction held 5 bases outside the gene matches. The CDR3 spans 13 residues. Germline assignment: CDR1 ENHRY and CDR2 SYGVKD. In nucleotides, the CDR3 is TGTGCCATCAGCCCCGGGACAGACTACGAGCAGTACTTC. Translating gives CAISPGTDYEQYF.

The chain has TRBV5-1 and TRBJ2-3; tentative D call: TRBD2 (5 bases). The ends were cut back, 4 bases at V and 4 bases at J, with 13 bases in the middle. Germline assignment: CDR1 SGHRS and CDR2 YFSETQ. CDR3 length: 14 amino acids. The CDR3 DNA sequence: TGCGCCAGCAGCGACTCCGCGGGCGCAGATACGCAGTATTTT. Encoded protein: CASSDSAGADTQYF.

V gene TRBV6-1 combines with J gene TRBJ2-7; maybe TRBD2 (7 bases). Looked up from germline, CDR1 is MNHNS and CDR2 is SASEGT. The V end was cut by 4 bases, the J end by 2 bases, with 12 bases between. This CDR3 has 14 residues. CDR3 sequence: CASSARGGPYEQYV. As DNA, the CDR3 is TGTGCCAGCAGTGCTCGCGGGGGCCCCTACGAGCAGTACGTC.

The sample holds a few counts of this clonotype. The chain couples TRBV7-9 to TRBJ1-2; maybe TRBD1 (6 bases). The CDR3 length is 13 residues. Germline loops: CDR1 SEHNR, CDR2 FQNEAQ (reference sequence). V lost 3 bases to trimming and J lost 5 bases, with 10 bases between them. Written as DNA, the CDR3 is TGTGCCAGCAGCTTCAACAGGGAATATGGCTACACCTTC. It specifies CASSFNREYGYTF. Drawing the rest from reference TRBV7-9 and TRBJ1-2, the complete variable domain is DTGVSQNPRHKITKRGQNVTFRCDPISEHNRLYWYRQTLGQGPEFLTYFQNEAQLEKSRLLSDRFSAERPKGSFSTLEIQRTEQGDSAMYLCASSFNREYGYTFGSGTRLTVV.

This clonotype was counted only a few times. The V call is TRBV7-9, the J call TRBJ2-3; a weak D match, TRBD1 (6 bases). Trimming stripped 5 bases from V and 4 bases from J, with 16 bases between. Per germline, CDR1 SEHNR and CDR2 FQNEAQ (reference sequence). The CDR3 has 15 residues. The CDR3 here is CASSPPPQGADTQYF. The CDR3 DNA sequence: TGTGCCAGCAGCCCACCCCCACAGGGAGCAGATACGCAGTATTTT.